This T cell receptor beta chain was recovered during a study of T cell changes during pregnancy in multiple sclerosis. V dropped 7 bases and J dropped 1; count of bases not matched to a gene: 5. Germline V CDR1 and CDR2: MDHEN, SYDVKM. This CDR3 has 15 amino acids. The assay was immunoSEQ multiplex PCR, and TCRdb's table has in-frame clones only and misses some. Here the sample spans some 49,000 clones, around 87% being singletons. The V call is TRBV28, the J call TRBJ1-5; 9 positions match TRBD1. The source was peripheral blood, collected after pregnancy. The clonotype comes from a female donor in good health, enrolled as a control in a pregnancy study. The CDR3 DNA sequence: TGTGCCAGCACAATGACAGGGGGAAGCAATCAGCCCCAGCATTTT. Translated, it gives CASTMTGGSNQPQHF. The full variable domain, rest sourced from reference TRBV28 and TRBJ1-5, is DVKVTQSSRYLVKRTGEKVFLECVQDMDHENMFWYRQDPGLGLRLIYFSYDVKMKEKGDIPEGYSVSREKKERFSLILESASTNQTSMYLCASTMTGGSNQPQHFGDGTRLSIL.